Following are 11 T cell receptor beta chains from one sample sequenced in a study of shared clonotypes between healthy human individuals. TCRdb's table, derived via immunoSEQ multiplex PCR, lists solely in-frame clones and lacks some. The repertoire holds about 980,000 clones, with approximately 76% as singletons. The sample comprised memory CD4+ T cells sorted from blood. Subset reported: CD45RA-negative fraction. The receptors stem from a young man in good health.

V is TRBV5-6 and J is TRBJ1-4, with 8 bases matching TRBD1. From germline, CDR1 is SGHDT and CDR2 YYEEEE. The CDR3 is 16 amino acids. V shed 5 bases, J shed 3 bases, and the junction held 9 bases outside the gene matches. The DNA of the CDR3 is TGTGCCAGCAGGATTCTGACAGGGGTGCCTAATGAAAAACTGTTTTTT. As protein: CASRILTGVPNEKLFF.

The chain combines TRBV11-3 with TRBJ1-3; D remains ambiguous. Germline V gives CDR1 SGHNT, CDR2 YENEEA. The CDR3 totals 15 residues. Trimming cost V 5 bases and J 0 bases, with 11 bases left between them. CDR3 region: CASSPGGISGNTIYF. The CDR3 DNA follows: TGTGCCAGCAGCCCAGGCGGAATCTCTGGAAACACCATATATTTT.

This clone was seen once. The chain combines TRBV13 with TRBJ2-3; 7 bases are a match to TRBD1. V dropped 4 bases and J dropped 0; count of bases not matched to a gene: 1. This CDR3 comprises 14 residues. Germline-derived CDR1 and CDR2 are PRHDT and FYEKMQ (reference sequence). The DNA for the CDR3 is TGTGCCAGCAGCTCGGGACAGAGCACAGATACGCAGTATTTT. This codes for CASSSGQSTDTQYF.

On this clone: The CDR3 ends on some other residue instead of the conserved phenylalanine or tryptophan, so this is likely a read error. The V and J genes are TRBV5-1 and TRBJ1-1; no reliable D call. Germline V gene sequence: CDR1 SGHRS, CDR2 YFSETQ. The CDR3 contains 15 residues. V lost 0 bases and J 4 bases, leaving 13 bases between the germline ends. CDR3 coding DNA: TGCGCCAGCAGCTTGGCCTCTGACACTGGCACTGAAGCTTTCCTT. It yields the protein CASSLASDTGTEAFL.

CDR3 bases: TGTGCCATCAGTGAGTTACCGGGGGCGGCCACCGGGGAGCTGTTTTTT. Its translation is CAISELPGAATGELFF. V usage is TRBV10-3 and J usage is TRBJ2-2, with D tentatively TRBD1 or TRBD2 (6 bases each). Trimming took off 1 base at V and 4 bases at J, with 13 bases between the two ends. The length of the CDR3 is 16 residues. Germline CDR1 and CDR2: ENHRY and SYGVKD.

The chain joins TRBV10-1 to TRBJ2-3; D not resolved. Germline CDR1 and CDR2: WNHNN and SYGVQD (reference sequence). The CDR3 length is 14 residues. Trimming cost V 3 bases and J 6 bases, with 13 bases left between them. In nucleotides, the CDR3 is TGCGCCAGCAGTGAAAAGGGTAGCCGGGATACGCAGTATTTT. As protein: CASSEKGSRDTQYF.

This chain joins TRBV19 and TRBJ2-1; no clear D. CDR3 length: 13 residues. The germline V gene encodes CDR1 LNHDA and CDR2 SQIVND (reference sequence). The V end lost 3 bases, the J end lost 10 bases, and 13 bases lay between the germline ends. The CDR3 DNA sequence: TGTGCCAGTAGTATTACCGCCGCCAAAGAGCAGTTCTTC. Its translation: CASSITAAKEQFF.

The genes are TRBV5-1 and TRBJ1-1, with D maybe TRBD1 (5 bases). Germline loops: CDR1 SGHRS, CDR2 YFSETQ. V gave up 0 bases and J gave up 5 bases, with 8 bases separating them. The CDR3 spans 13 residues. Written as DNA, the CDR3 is TGCGCCAGCAGCTTGGATGGGGGGACTGAAGCTTTCTTT. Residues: CASSLDGGTEAFF.

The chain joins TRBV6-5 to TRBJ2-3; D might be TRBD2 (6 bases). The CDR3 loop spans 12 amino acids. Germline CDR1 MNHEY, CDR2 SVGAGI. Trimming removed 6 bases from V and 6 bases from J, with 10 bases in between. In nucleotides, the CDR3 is TGTGCCAGCAGGGACTACAGGGATACGCAGTATTTT. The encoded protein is CASRDYRDTQYF.

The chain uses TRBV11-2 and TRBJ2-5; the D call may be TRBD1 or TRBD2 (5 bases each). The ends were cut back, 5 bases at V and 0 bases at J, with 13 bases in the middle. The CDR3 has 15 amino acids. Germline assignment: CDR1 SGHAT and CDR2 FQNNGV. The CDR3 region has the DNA TGTGCCAGCAGCCGTCAGGGACGGTACCAAGAGACCCAGTACTTC. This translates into CASSRQGRYQETQYF.

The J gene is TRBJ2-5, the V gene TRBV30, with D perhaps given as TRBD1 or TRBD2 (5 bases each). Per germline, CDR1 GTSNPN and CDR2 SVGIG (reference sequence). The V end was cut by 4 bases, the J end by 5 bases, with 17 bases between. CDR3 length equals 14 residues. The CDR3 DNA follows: TGTGCCTGGACCCCGGCCTGGGGACGGGAGACCCAGTACTTC. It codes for CAWTPAWGRETQYF.